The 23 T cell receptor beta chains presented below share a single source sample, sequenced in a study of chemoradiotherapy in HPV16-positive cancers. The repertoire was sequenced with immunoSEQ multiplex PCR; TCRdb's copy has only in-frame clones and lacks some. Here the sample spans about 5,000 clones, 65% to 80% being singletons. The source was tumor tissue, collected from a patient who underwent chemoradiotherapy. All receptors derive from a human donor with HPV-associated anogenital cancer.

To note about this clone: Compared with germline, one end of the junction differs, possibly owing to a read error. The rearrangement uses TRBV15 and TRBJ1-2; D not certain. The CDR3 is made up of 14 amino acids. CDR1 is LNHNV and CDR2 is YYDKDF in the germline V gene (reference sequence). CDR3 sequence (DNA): TGTGCCACCAGCCGAGAAGGCCTCGACTATGGCTACATCTTC. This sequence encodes CATSREGLDYGYIF.

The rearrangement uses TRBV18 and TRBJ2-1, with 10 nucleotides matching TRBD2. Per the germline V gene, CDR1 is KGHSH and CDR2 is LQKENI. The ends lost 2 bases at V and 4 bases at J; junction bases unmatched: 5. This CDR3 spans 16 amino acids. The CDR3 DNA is TGTGCCAGCTCACCATTCGAAGCGGGAGGGTACAATGAGCAGTTCTTC. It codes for CASSPFEAGGYNEQFF.

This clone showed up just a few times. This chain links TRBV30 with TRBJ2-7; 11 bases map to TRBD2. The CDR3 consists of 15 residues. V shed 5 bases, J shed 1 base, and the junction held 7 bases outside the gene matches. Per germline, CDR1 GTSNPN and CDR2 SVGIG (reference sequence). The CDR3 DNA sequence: TGTGCCTGGGGTACCGGGACTAGCGGTTCCTACGAGCAGTACTTC. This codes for CAWGTGTSGSYEQYF.

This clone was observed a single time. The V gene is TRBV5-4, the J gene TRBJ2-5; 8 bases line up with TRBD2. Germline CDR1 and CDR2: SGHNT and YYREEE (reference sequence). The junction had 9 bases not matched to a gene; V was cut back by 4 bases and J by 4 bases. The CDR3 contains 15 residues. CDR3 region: CASSPFGRGGETQYF. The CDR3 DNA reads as TGTGCCAGCAGCCCATTCGGGAGGGGGGGAGAGACCCAGTACTTC.

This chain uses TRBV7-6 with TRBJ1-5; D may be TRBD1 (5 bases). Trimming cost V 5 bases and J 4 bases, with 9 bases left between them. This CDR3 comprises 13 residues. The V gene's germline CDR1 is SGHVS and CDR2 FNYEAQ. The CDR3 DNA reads TGTGCCAGCAGCACTGGGGGTAATCAGCCCCAGCATTTT. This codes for CASSTGGNQPQHF.

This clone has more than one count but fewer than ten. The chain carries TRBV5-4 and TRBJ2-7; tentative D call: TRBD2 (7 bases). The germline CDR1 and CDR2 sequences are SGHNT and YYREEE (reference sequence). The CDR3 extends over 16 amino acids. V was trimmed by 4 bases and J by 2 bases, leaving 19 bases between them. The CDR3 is CASSGRGGGGTYEQYF. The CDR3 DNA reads TGTGCCAGCAGCGGGCGAGGAGGGGGGGGGACCTACGAGCAGTACTTC.

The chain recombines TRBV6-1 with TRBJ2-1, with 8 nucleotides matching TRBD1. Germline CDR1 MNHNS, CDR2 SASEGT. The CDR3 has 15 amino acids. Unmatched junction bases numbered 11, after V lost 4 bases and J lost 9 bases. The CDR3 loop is CASSVRTGSTGEQFF. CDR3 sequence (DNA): TGTGCCAGCAGTGTGAGGACAGGGTCCACTGGTGAGCAGTTCTTC.

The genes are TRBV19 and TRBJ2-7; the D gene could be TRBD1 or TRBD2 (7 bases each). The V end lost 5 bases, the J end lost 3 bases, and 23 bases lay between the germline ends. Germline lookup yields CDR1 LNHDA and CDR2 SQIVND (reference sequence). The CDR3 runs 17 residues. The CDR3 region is CASSRGGVKTGLYEQYF. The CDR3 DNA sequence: TGTGCCAGTAGTCGAGGGGGGGTTAAGACAGGGCTCTACGAGCAGTACTTC.

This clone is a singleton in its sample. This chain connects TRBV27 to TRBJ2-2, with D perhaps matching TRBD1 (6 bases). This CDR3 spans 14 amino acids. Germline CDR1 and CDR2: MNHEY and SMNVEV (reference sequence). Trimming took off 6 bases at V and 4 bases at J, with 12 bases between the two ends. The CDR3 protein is CASRLQGSTGELFF. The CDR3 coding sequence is TGTGCCAGCAGACTACAGGGTAGCACCGGGGAGCTGTTTTTT.

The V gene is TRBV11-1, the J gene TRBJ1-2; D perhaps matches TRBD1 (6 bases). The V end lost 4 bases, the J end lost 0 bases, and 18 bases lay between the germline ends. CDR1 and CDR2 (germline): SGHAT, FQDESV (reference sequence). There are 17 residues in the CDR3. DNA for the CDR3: TGTGCCAGCAGCTCAGAGGGGGGAGAACCGACTAACTATGGCTACACCTTC. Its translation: CASSSEGGEPTNYGYTF.

The CDR3 sequence: CASSLAAQGIQKLFF. In DNA form, the CDR3 reads TGCGCCAGCAGCTTGGCCGCACAGGGTATTCAAAAACTGTTTTTT. The chain recombines TRBV5-1 with TRBJ1-4; possible D gene TRBD1, 6 bases. The length of the CDR3 is 15 residues. Germline CDR1 is SGHRS and CDR2 is YFSETQ. V lost 0 bases to trimming and J lost 9 bases, with 15 bases between them.

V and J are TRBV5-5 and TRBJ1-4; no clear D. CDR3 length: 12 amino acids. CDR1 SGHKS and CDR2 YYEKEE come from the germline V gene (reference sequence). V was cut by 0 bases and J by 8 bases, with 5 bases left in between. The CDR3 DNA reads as TGTGCCAGCAGCTTGGTTCAGGAAAAACTGTTTTTT. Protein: CASSLVQEKLFF. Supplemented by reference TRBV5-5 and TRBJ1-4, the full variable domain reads DAGVTQSPTHLIKTRGQQVTLRCSPISGHKSVSWYQQVLGQGPQFIFQYYEKEERGRGNFPDRFSARQFPNYSSELNVNALLLGDSALYLCASSLVQEKLFFGSGTQLSVL.

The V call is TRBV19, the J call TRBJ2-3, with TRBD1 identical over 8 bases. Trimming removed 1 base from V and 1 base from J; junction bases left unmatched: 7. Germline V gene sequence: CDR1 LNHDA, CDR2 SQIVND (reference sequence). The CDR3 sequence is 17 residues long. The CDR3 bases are TGTGCCAGTAGTATAGGTGGCAGGGGGCTCGGCACAGATACGCAGTATTTT. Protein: CASSIGGRGLGTDTQYF.

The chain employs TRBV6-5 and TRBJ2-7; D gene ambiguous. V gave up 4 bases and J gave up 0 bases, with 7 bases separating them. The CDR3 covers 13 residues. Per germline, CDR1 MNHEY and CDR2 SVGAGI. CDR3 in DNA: TGTGCCAGCAGTTTGTATAGCTCCTACGAGCAGTACTTC. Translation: CASSLYSSYEQYF.

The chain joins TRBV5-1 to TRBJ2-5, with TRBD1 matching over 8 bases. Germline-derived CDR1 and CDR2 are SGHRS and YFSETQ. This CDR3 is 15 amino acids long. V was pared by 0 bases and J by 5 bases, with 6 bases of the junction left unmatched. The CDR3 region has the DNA TGCGCCAGCAGCTTGGGACAGGGGAGTGTCGAGACCCAGTACTTC. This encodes CASSLGQGSVETQYF.

CDR3 in DNA: TGTGCCAGCATGACAGGACTAGCGGGAGACAGCACAGATACGCAGTATTTT. Amino acid sequence: CASMTGLAGDSTDTQYF. The rearrangement joins TRBV21-1 to TRBJ2-3; the D call of TRBD2 is as the table states it, not checked on the DNA. TRBV21-1 is a pseudogene. The CDR3 is 17 amino acids.

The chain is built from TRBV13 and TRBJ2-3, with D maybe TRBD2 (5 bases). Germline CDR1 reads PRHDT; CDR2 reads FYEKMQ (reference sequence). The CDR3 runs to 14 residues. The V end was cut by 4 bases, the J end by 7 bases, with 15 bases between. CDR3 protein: CASSSERALYTQYF. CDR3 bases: TGTGCCAGCAGCTCGGAGAGGGCTTTGTATACGCAGTATTTT.

CDR3 loop: CASGRDSQDTQYF. The CDR3 region has the DNA TGTGCCAGCGGGCGGGATAGTCAAGATACGCAGTATTTT. The V call is TRBV2, the J call TRBJ2-3; the D gene is possibly TRBD2 (6 bases). CDR3 length equals 13 residues. V gave up 8 bases and J gave up 5 bases, with 14 bases separating them. Germline V CDR1 and CDR2: SNHLY, FYNNEI.

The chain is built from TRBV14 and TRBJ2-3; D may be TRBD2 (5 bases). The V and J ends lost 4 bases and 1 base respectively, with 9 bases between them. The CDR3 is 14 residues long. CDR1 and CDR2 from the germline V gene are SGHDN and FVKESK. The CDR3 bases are TGTGCCAGCAGCCTACGGGGAGGCACAGATACGCAGTATTTT. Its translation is CASSLRGGTDTQYF.

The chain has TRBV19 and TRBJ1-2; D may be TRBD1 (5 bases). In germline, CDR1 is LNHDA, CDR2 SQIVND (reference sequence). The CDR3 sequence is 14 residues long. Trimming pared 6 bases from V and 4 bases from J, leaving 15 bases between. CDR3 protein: CASSGSGTAYGYTF. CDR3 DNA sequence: TGTGCCAGTAGCGGATCCGGGACGGCCTATGGCTACACCTTC.

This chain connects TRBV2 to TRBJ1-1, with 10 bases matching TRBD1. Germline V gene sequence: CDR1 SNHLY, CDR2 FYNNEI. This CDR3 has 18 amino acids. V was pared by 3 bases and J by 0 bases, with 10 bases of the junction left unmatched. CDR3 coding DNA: TGTGCCAGCAGTGAGCACGGGACAGGGGAGGACCTGAACACTGAAGCTTTCTTT. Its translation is CASSEHGTGEDLNTEAFF.

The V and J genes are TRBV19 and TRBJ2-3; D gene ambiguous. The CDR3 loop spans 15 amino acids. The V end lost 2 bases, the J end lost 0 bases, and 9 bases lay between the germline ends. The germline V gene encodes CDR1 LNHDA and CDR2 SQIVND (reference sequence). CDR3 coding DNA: TGTGCCAGTAGTATACTCGCTTACAGCACAGATACGCAGTATTTT. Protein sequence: CASSILAYSTDTQYF.

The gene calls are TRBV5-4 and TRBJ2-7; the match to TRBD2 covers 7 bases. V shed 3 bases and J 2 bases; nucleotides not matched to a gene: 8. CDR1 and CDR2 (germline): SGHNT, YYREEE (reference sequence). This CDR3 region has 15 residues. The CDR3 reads CASSSKTSAPYEQYF. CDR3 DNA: TGTGCCAGCAGCTCGAAAACTAGCGCTCCCTACGAGCAGTACTTC.